The present entry profiles one TCR beta chain with its context. The target of this receptor is not known. No clone much larger than this one lies a single base away; base qualities are absent. The sample contains more than one DNA sequence encoding this CDR3. Healthy HIV-negative adults with no recently reported acute infections or vaccinations were included as donors. Only Caucasian adults living in Nashville, Tennessee, USA were represented among the donors. CD4+ T cells were enriched by magnetic negative selection; naive cells were then positively selected on CD45RA, and the negative fraction formed the memory subset. Blood was collected by leukapheresis, and PBMCs were isolated by Ficoll-Histopaque density gradient centrifugation and then cryopreserved in liquid nitrogen vapor phase. Analytical flow cytometry was used to check the purity and quantity of each magnetically sorted T cell population. Genomic DNA was isolated from every sorted fraction and measured by UV absorbance on a Nanodrop 2000c.

Spanning cysteine to phenylalanine, the CDR3 consists of 14 amino acids. The CDR3 DNA has 42 bases and is translated from base 1. In the germline V gene, CDR1 corresponds to SGHTA and CDR2 to FQGNSA. Clipping removes 5 bases from V and 4 bases from J, with 4 as the unmatched junction base count. This sample is drawn from a study of shared clonotypes between healthy human individuals (dated by TCRdb to the early 2020s). For the study in its entirety: Two women and three men aged 18 to 49 years were included in the cohort. Per donor, three plates each were used for CD4 naive and CD4 memory, two for CD8 naive, and one for CD8 memory. To estimate repertoire size and how much clonotype sharing occurs between individuals, the study deeply sequenced the blood TCR repertoires of about five healthy adults. Libraries were prepared and TCR repertoires were sequenced by different laboratories using diverse techniques, in order to increase sequencing depth and limit assay-specific biases. Per donor, leukapheresis produced somewhere between about 0.94 and 9.5 billion PBMCs.

Beyond this particular receptor, the publication reports: Compared with non-shared clonotypes, clonotypes shared by all four sorted-subset donors had higher generation probabilities. Across a handful of donors, roughly 5.1% of naive CD4, roughly 3.5% of naive CD8, 2% to 2.5% of memory CD4, and under 0.45% of memory CD8 clonotypes were shared. Only blood was sampled, and tissue TCR repertoires likely differ from those in blood. Even with the large sequencing depth, rarefaction of the sorted-subset datasets indicated that sequencing was incomplete. Naive subsets generally had larger estimated clonotype richness than memory subsets did. Because the study included only a small number of donors, the genetic and exposure-history diversity represented was limited. Pairwise subsampling indicated that sequencing depth was expected to affect the degree of clonotype sharing among donors.

Using the deep immunoSEQ assay, multiplex PCR amplified TCR CDR3 regions from genomic DNA. Extracted genomic DNA from each cell subset was distributed evenly across all wells of several immunoSEQ 96-well plates, and each plate was treated as a replicate. For sorted subsets, each replicate PCR was loaded with approximately 200 ng genomic DNA, equivalent to about 30,000 T cell genomes. Purified libraries were measured with a Qubit 3.0 fluorometer, size-checked on a Bioanalyzer 2100, and measured again with the KAPA Library Quantification kit. Every immunoSEQ 96-well plate was sequenced on a separate single-read 150-cycle Illumina NextSeq 550 flow cell. The original pipeline was this. The immunoSEQ output contained only junctional sequences without quality scores, so filtering could not match that applied to full-length reads. To assign V/J genes and CDR3, sequences were annotated against IMGT germline references using PyIR, a Python wrapper for IgBLAST v1.9. Reads were removed for weak V/J assignments (E-value above 1e-6), missing CDR3, stop codons, out-of-frame junctions, or ambiguous translated residues. V3J clonotypes were defined as sequences sharing an identical inferred V gene, J gene, and CDR3 amino acid sequence. Percentage overlap between repertoires was calculated by dividing the number of shared unique clonotypes by the size of the smaller repertoire. RTK rarefaction, the Chao1 estimator, and Recon v2.1 estimates of unobserved clonotypes were used to assess repertoire richness. Generation probabilities for all TCRbeta clonotypes obtained by the gDNA method from a handful of donors were computed using OLGA. Imported from immuneACCESS, the table was reduced by TCRdb to in-frame sequences with V and J called. These copies leave out some clones; in studies compared against another copy, an unresolved V gene accounts for under half, and the cause of the remainder is not known. The DNA gave D and trimming, while V, J and clone size come from that table. The sample includes millions of clones, with over 90% observed a single time. 0.39% of the sample rests with the top ten.

The sequenced sample was naive CD4+ T cells from PBMCs. The sample's cell subset or site label is to be understood as: CD45RA+ positively selected. The chain was built from TRBV7-2 and TRBJ2-1; 8 middle bases align to TRBD2. The source of this sequence is a man younger than 35 in good health. Some clones in this sample may be carry-over from other donors' samples. The sequence in DNA is TGTGCCAGCAGCCGTTTAGCGGGATACAATGAGCAGTTCTTC. Its product reads: CASSRLAGYNEQFF.